Shown below are 10 T cell receptor beta chains from a single sample sequenced in a study of blood T cell repertoires in COVID-19. Profiled with immunoSEQ multiplex PCR; TCRdb holds only in-frame clones, not every one. The data show about 370,000 clones, around 87% seen once. Sequencing was done on a sample of peripheral blood. These receptors were collected from a woman in her 30s with COVID-19, enrolled during active disease.

The chain has TRBV30 and TRBJ2-2; 8 bases agree with TRBD2. This CDR3 contains 19 residues. J gave up 0 bases and V 0 bases, and 12 bases lay outside the gene matches. Germline V lookup: CDR1 GTSNPN, CDR2 SVGIG (reference sequence). CDR3 nucleotides: TGTGCCTGGAGTGTACCTGCGGGAGGCCTTATTTCGAACACCGGGGAGCTGTTTTTT. Translation: CAWSVPAGGLISNTGELFF.

J is TRBJ2-1 and V is TRBV19; tentative D call: TRBD1 (5 bases). Per the germline V gene, CDR1 is LNHDA and CDR2 is SQIVND (reference sequence). Between the trimmed V and J ends, which lost 5 bases and 7 bases, there was a span of 9 bases. The CDR3 is 12 amino acids. The chain's CDR3 is CASSFRVNEQFF. CDR3 bases: TGTGCCAGTAGTTTCAGGGTAAATGAGCAGTTCTTC.

The chain links TRBV24-1 to TRBJ2-7; D is possibly TRBD2 (6 bases). The CDR3 covers 17 residues. Per germline, CDR1 KGHDR and CDR2 SFDVKD. V was pared by 5 bases and J by 6 bases, with 25 bases between. CDR3 amino acids: CATSALGGPRTRGEQYF. CDR3 coding DNA: TGTGCCACCAGTGCCCTGGGGGGACCCCGTACACGGGGCGAGCAGTACTTC.

This clone was observed a few times. This chain connects TRBV2 to TRBJ1-6, with D perhaps matching TRBD1 (5 bases). Trimming took off 4 bases at V and 10 bases at J, with 11 bases between the two ends. Germline V gene lookup returns CDR1 SNHLY and CDR2 FYNNEI. CDR3 length: 13 residues. The CDR3 is CASSGQGGSPLHF. CDR3 nucleotide sequence: TGTGCCAGCAGTGGGCAGGGAGGCTCACCCCTCCACTTT.

This rearrangement joins TRBV27 to TRBJ2-7; unclear D gene. The CDR3 spans 14 residues. Between the trimmed V and J ends, which lost 3 bases and 1 base, there was a span of 10 bases. Germline-derived CDR1 and CDR2 are MNHEY and SMNVEV (reference sequence). The CDR3 is CASSFGGGSYEQYF. The CDR3 nucleotides read TGTGCCAGCAGTTTCGGCGGCGGATCCTACGAGCAGTACTTC.

V usage is TRBV30 and J usage is TRBJ2-3; a weak D match, TRBD2 (6 bases). Per the germline V gene, CDR1 is GTSNPN and CDR2 is SVGIG (reference sequence). The germline V and J ends were trimmed by 8 bases and 4 bases, with 22 bases remaining between them. The CDR3 is 15 residues long. The CDR3 bases are TGTGCCGGTACGGCCGGAGGGACCTATGCAGATACGCAGTATTTT. Translated, it gives CAGTAGGTYADTQYF.

The rearrangement joins TRBV2 to TRBJ1-6, with 9 bases matching TRBD1. The V and J ends lost 10 bases and 9 bases, in that order; junction bases with no gene match: 7. The germline V gene encodes CDR1 SNHLY and CDR2 FYNNEI. CDR3 length: 13 residues. The CDR3 protein is CATQGQGSSPLHF. DNA of the CDR3: TGTGCCACTCAGGGACAGGGTAGTTCACCCCTCCACTTT.

The rearrangement uses TRBV3-1 (or the pseudogene TRBV3-2) and TRBJ2-3; 9 bases match TRBD2. The CDR3 runs 19 residues. CDR1 and CDR2 (germline): LGHDT, YNNKEL (reference sequence). V lost 0 bases and J lost 0; bases outside the gene matches: 10. CDR3 residues: CASSQDPRGLAPSTDTQYF. For the CDR3, the DNA is TGTGCCAGCAGCCAAGATCCCCGCGGACTAGCGCCTAGCACAGATACGCAGTATTTT.

This clone was found once. The chain is built from TRBV4-2 and TRBJ1-3, with D perhaps TRBD1 (5 bases). CDR3 length: 18 amino acids. Germline CDR1 is LGHNA and CDR2 is YNFKEQ. V lost 4 bases and J 0 bases, leaving 19 bases between the germline ends. The CDR3 nucleotides are TGTGCCAGCAGCCCCAATCCGGGACTTCGTAGCTCTGGAAACACCATATATTTT. It codes for CASSPNPGLRSSGNTIYF.

The chain has TRBV19 and TRBJ2-3; D is perhaps TRBD2 (6 bases). The CDR3 has 16 residues. Deletions cut 4 bases from V and 4 bases from J, with 18 bases between. Germline lookup yields CDR1 LNHDA and CDR2 SQIVND (reference sequence). CDR3 residues: CASSTGTLLRADTQYF. Written as DNA, the CDR3 is TGTGCCAGTAGTACCGGGACTCTCCTTCGGGCAGATACGCAGTATTTT.